The 24 T cell receptor beta chains below come from one sample, sequenced in a study of molecular identifiers for immune sequencing clone quantification. Each CDR3 protein is one row after TCRdb ran MiXCR on the PCR reads. The data contain around 480,000 distinct CDR3 sequences, about 25% of them singletons. Source material: naive CD8+ T cells from blood, with Jurkat cell RNA spiked in. As for subset: FACS-sorted CD8+CD4-CCR7+CD45RA+ naive T cells. These receptors all stem from a human donor in good health. Some libraries in this study had Jurkat cell RNA spiked in.

This clonotype was detected only a few times. The chain joins TRBV2 to TRBJ2-7; 9 nucleotides line up with TRBD1. The V gene's germline CDR1 is SNHLY and CDR2 FYNNEI. Trimming at V came to 4 bases and at J to 6 bases, leaving 10 bases not matched to a gene. This CDR3 is built from 15 residues. The CDR3 DNA reads TGTGCCAGCAGTGGAATCGACAGGGGGAGTGGCGAGCAGTACTTC. It specifies CASSGIDRGSGEQYF.

This clonotype has ten or more counts. This chain uses TRBV27 with TRBJ2-7, with D possibly being TRBD1 (6 bases). V was cut by 1 base and J by 5 bases, with 12 bases left in between. This CDR3 has 14 amino acids. Looked up from germline, CDR1 is MNHEY and CDR2 is SMNVEV (reference sequence). CDR3 sequence (DNA): TGTGCCAGCAGTTTATTTGTGGGGGCCCACGAGCAGTACTTC. Encoded protein: CASSLFVGAHEQYF.

V and J are TRBV3-1 and TRBJ2-2; 10 bases agree with TRBD2. V lost 3 bases, J lost 0 bases, and 7 bases stayed unmatched. The CDR3 has 18 residues. Germline CDR1 and CDR2: LGHDT and YNNKEL (reference sequence). For the CDR3, the DNA is TGTGCCAGCAGCCAGGTAGCGGGAGGCAAAGCGAACACCGGGGAGCTGTTTTTT. Translated: CASSQVAGGKANTGELFF.

As concerns this clonotype: Possible read error: a much larger clone is one base away. This chain uses TRBV27 with TRBJ2-7; D is unclear. CDR1 is MNHEY and CDR2 is SMNVEV in the germline V gene (reference sequence). The CDR3 runs 13 residues. CDR3 in amino acids: CDSSLSPAYEQYF. The CDR3 DNA reads as TGTGACAGCAGTTTAAGTCCAGCCTACGAGCAGTACTTC.

About this clonotype: Mismatch with germline at one junction end may stem from a read error. This chain connects TRBV12-5 to TRBJ2-3; D might be TRBD1 (6 bases). The CDR3 sequence is 16 residues long. Per the germline V gene, CDR1 is LGHNT and CDR2 is FRNRAP. The CDR3 loop is CASATTAGADTDAQYF. Here the CDR3 DNA reads TGTGCTAGTGCCACGACGGCAGGGGCTGACACAGATGCGCAGTATTTT.

The chain combines TRBV5-3 with TRBJ2-2; D perhaps matches TRBD1 (5 bases). TRBV5-3 is noted as an ORF with a role that remains uncertain. V shed 8 bases and J shed 4 bases, with 12 bases lying between them. This CDR3 contains 13 residues. CDR3 bases: TGTGCCAGCACGAGACAGCCCACCGGGGAGCTGTTTTTT. This gives the protein CASTRQPTGELFF.

The genes are TRBV4-3 and TRBJ2-7, with D maybe TRBD2 (6 bases). This CDR3 comprises 17 residues. CDR1 LGHNA and CDR2 YSLEER come from the germline V gene. Trimming left V 1 base short and J 0 bases short, with 16 bases between. The CDR3 spells CASSQGTGSTSSYEQYF. CDR3 bases: TGCGCCAGCAGCCAAGGGACCGGGAGCACGAGCTCCTACGAGCAGTACTTC.

The chain has TRBV25-1 and TRBJ2-7, with D possibly being TRBD1 or TRBD2 (5 bases each). This CDR3 is 14 amino acids long. Deletions cut 5 bases from V and 2 bases from J, with 13 bases between. CDR1 is MGHDK and CDR2 is SYGVNS in the germline V gene. CDR3 DNA: TGTGCCAGCAGTAACTCGGGGCTGACCTACGAGCAGTACTTC. Amino acids: CASSNSGLTYEQYF.

CDR3 residues: CASSRASMVDTQYF. The DNA of the CDR3 is TGTGCCAGCAGTCGGGCGTCGATGGTAGATACGCAGTATTTT. V is TRBV27 and J is TRBJ2-3; no reliable D call. Germline CDR1 MNHEY, CDR2 SMNVEV (reference sequence). Trimming left V 5 bases short and J 5 bases short, with 14 bases between. The CDR3 has 14 amino acids.

The chain employs TRBV27 and TRBJ2-5, with a possible D match to TRBD1 (5 bases). Germline V lookup: CDR1 MNHEY, CDR2 SMNVEV (reference sequence). Trimming removed 3 bases at V and 2 bases at J, with 16 bases between. The CDR3 is made up of 16 amino acids. The CDR3 region is CASSFFGTGAQETQYF. CDR3 coding DNA: TGTGCCAGCAGTTTCTTCGGAACTGGGGCTCAAGAGACCCAGTACTTC.

Many counts were recorded for this clonotype. This chain connects TRBV29-1 to TRBJ2-3; no definite D call. CDR1 is SQVTM, CDR2 ANQGSEA, per germline. The CDR3 contains 10 residues. V was pared by 5 bases and J by 6 bases, with 6 bases between. In DNA form, the CDR3 reads TGCAGCGTTTCGCTGGATACGCAGTATTTT. The encoded protein is CSVSLDTQYF.

This clonotype showed up just a few times. The chain carries TRBV7-9 and TRBJ2-1, with 8 bases aligning to TRBD2. The CDR3 extends over 15 amino acids. V lost 6 bases to trimming and J lost 8 bases; unmatched junction nucleotides: 12. CDR1 is SEHNR, CDR2 FQNEAQ, per germline (reference sequence). CDR3 DNA: TGTGCCAGCAGGGACGGACTAGCAGTTCTCGATGAGCAGTTCTTC. Its translation: CASRDGLAVLDEQFF.

The genes are TRBV12-3 or TRBV12-4 and TRBJ2-1; 10 bases map to TRBD1. Germline trimming cut 6 bases from V and 7 bases from J; bases unmatched to any gene: 12. This CDR3 has 16 residues. CDR3 protein: CASRLTTGTGENEQFF. The CDR3 nucleotides are TGTGCCAGCAGACTCACTACCGGGACAGGGGAGAATGAGCAGTTCTTC.

The table lists this clonotype with a few counts. The rearrangement joins TRBV28 to TRBJ2-7; TRBD2 agrees at 9 bases. V lost 5 bases, J lost 3 bases, and 11 bases stayed unmatched. CDR1 and CDR2 from the germline V gene are MDHEN and SYDVKM. The CDR3 sequence is 16 residues long. The CDR3 DNA follows: TGTGCCAGCAGTCCTAGGGCTAGCGGGAATCACTACGAGCAGTACTTC. The encoded protein is CASSPRASGNHYEQYF. Looking up the rest from reference TRBV28 and TRBJ2-7 gives the full variable domain: DVKVTQSSRYLVKRTGEKVFLECVQDMDHENMFWYRQDPGLGLRLIYFSYDVKMKEKGDIPEGYSVSREKKERFSLILESASTNQTSMYLCASSPRASGNHYEQYFGPGTRLTVT.

Note on this clonotype: A much larger clonotype is one base distant, so this may be a read error. V gene TRBV7-9 combines with J gene TRBJ2-3; D is perhaps TRBD2 (7 bases). Germline V gene lookup returns CDR1 SEHNR and CDR2 FQNEAQ (reference sequence). The CDR3 length is 14 residues. CDR3 sequence reads: CASSFDGGPDTQCF. The CDR3 bases are TGTGCCAGCAGCTTCGACGGGGGGCCAGATACGCAGTGTTTT. Looking up the rest from reference TRBV7-9 and TRBJ2-3 gives the full variable domain: DTGVSQNPRHKITKRGQNVTFRCDPISEHNRLYWYRQTLGQGPEFLTYFQNEAQLEKSRLLSDRFSAERPKGSFSTLEIQRTEQGDSAMYLCASSFDGGPDTQCFGPGTRLTVL.

This clonotype was picked up a small number of times. The gene calls are TRBV6-1 and TRBJ2-7; D is ambiguous. CDR1 is MNHNS and CDR2 is SASEGT in the germline V gene. Trimming cost V 6 bases and J 2 bases, with 14 bases left between them. This CDR3 has 14 amino acids. The CDR3 protein is CASRVLPETYEQYF. CDR3 nucleotide sequence: TGTGCCAGCAGGGTGCTCCCTGAGACCTACGAGCAGTACTTC.

This clonotype was seen at least ten times. V usage is TRBV6-5 and J usage is TRBJ2-3; D not resolved. Germline CDR1 and CDR2: MNHEY and SVGAGI. The germline V and J ends were trimmed by 2 bases and 2 bases, with 8 bases remaining between them. The CDR3 runs to 14 residues. CDR3 residues: CASSYVPVTDTQYF. The CDR3 region has the DNA TGTGCCAGCAGTTACGTCCCGGTCACAGATACGCAGTATTTT.

The chain couples TRBV4-1 to TRBJ1-2, with TRBD1 matching 7 bases. The CDR3 extends over 13 amino acids. Germline loops: CDR1 MGHRA, CDR2 YSYEKL. V was clipped by 4 bases and J by 4 bases; unmatched bases: 3. The CDR3 protein is CASSRTGRYGYTF. The CDR3 DNA reads as TGCGCCAGCAGCCGGACAGGTCGCTATGGCTACACCTTC.

This clonotype was seen a handful of times. A much larger clone differs by one base, so this may be a read error. The chain links TRBV7-2 to TRBJ1-1, with no clear D. Germline assignment: CDR1 SGHTA and CDR2 FQGNSA. The length of the CDR3 is 14 residues. V dropped 3 bases and J dropped 6 bases, with 14 bases sitting between them. CDR3 sequence (DNA): TGTGCCAGCAGCTTCCCCCCCCCCGGCGCTGAAGCTTTCTTT. Translated: CASSFPPPGAEAFF. Full variable domain (rest looked up from reference TRBV7-2 and TRBJ1-1): GAGVSQSPSNKVTEKGKDVELRCDPISGHTALYWYRQSLGQGLEFLIYFQGNSAPDKSGLPSDRFSAERTGGSVSTLTIQRTQQEDSAVYLCASSFPPPGAEAFFGQGTRLTVV.

Worth noting for this clonotype: A read error may explain this, as a much larger clone is one base away. The chain has TRBV9 and TRBJ2-3; D may be TRBD1 or TRBD2 (5 bases each). V shed 3 bases and J shed 2 bases, with 13 bases lying between them. This CDR3 is 15 amino acids long. Germline V gene sequence: CDR1 SGDLS, CDR2 YYNGEE. CDR3 amino acids: CASSAPGPSTDTQYF. In DNA form, the CDR3 reads TGTGCCAGCAGCGCACCGGGACCCTCCACAGATACGCAGTATTTT.

A word on this clonotype: This may be a read error, as it is one base from a much larger clone. This chain links TRBV7-9 with TRBJ1-1; TRBD1 might be the D (5 bases). Trimming cost V 7 bases and J 1 base, with 22 bases left between them. CDR1 and CDR2 from the germline V gene are SEHNR and FQNEAQ (reference sequence). CDR3 length equals 17 residues. The CDR3 reads CASNPNKGQLKNTEAFF. CDR3 sequence (DNA): TGTGCCAGCAACCCGAACAAGGGGCAGCTTAAGAACACTGAAGCTTTCTTT. Together with reference TRBV7-9 and TRBJ1-1, the CDR3 gives the full variable domain: DTGVSQNPRHKITKRGQNVTFRCDPISEHNRLYWYRQTLGQGPEFLTYFQNEAQLEKSRLLSDRFSAERPKGSFSTLEIQRTEQGDSAMYLCASNPNKGQLKNTEAFFGQGTRLTVV.

J is TRBJ2-3 and V is TRBV27; D gene ambiguous. Germline V lookup: CDR1 MNHEY, CDR2 SMNVEV (reference sequence). Trimming left V 3 bases short and J 0 bases short, with 7 bases between. The CDR3 extends over 14 amino acids. Written as DNA, the CDR3 is TGTGCCAGCAGTTTTTACCCCAGCACAGATACGCAGTATTTT. Translation gives CASSFYPSTDTQYF.

At least ten counts were recorded for this clonotype. The chain links TRBV4-1 to TRBJ2-7, with 8 bases aligning to TRBD1. The germline CDR1 and CDR2 sequences are MGHRA and YSYEKL. V was clipped by 3 bases and J by 1 base; unmatched bases: 2. This CDR3 has 14 amino acids. The CDR3 coding sequence is TGCGCCAGCAGCCAGCGACAGGGGTCCTACGAGCAGTACTTC. Translating gives CASSQRQGSYEQYF.

J is TRBJ2-1 and V is TRBV4-2, with D unclear. CDR1 and CDR2 (germline): LGHNA, YNFKEQ. V lost 0 bases and J 3 bases, leaving 6 bases between the germline ends. The CDR3 extends over 14 amino acids. The CDR3 loop reads CASSQDLDYNEQFF. DNA of the CDR3: TGTGCCAGCAGCCAAGATCTCGACTACAATGAGCAGTTCTTC.